Included here is one T cell receptor (beta chain) sequence, with context. Data came from immunoSEQ multiplex PCR; TCRdb stores just in-frame clones and leaves some out. The sample yields fewer than 600,000 clones, 79% seen once. This entry comes from a study of shared clonotypes between healthy human individuals. V was pared by 2 bases and J by 3 bases, with 5 bases between. Germline lookup yields CDR1 MNHEY and CDR2 SMNVEV (reference sequence). The CDR3 loop spans 13 amino acids. V and J are TRBV27 and TRBJ2-1, with D uncertain. Sample: PBMCs. The receptor was isolated from a woman between 35 and 50 years old in good health. Some clones in this sample may be carry-over from other donors' samples. The CDR3 bases are TGTGCCAGCAGTTTAACGGACTACAATGAGCAGTTCTTC. Its protein product is CASSLTDYNEQFF.